This T cell receptor (beta chain) comes out of a study of CD8+CD57+ T cells in acquired aplastic anemia. On the study more broadly: Across the sorted CD4+ and CD8+ cells, DNA amounts averaged 3.2 ug. Notes on the study in general: Simpson's diversity of CD8+ cells was not significantly different in patients compared with controls. Roughly 30 CD8+ CDR3 sequences occurred in both the patients and the controls.

In the case of this clonotype: The antigen is undetermined.

CDR1 and CDR2 from the germline V gene are LNHNV and YYDKDF (reference sequence). Trimming removed 3 bases at V and 6 bases at J, with 7 bases between. The CDR3 loop spans 12 amino acids. Previously, flow cytometry had revealed CD8+CD57+ cell expansion in the patients chosen for sequencing. Blood was sampled before the patients had received any therapy. TCR beta VDJ and CDR3 profiles were obtained from a genomic DNA template. TCRdb itself ran the reads through MiXCR, one entry per CDR3 protein. The sample lists some 200,000 distinct CDR3 sequences, around 45% occurring once. The TCR was taken from a human donor with aplastic anemia. The sequenced sample was sorted CD4+, CD8+, or CD8+CD57+ T cells (not recorded which) from PBMCs. This chain connects TRBV15 to TRBJ2-3; D gene ambiguous. The CDR3 here is CATSRRRDTQYF. The CDR3 DNA is TGTGCCACCAGCAGGAGGCGGGATACGCAGTATTTT.